This T cell receptor (beta chain) was identified during a study of blood T cell repertoires in COVID-19. Study-wide background: Nucleic acid was either cDNA or gDNA, and it came from T cells, B-cell-depleted T cells, or PBMCs.

Study processing details: Amplification from reference gene primers served as the basis for estimated nucleated cell counts. Sequencing used immunoSEQ multiplex PCR; TCRdb keeps in-frame clones, though not all of them. V, J and clone size reflect that table, while D and trimming were determined from the DNA. The sample records around 240,000 clones, approximately 84% being singletons. The CDR3 is made up of 14 amino acids. V lost 0 bases to trimming and J lost 6 bases, with 8 bases between them. The germline gives CDR1 SGHVS, CDR2 FNYEAQ. Sequencing used peripheral blood. The TCR sequence derives from a woman aged 25 to 39 who had recovered from COVID-19. The chain combines TRBV7-6 with TRBJ1-4; a weak D match, TRBD1 (5 bases). CDR3 nucleotide sequence: TGTGCCAGCAGCTTAGCCGTGGGGCATGAAAAACTGTTTTTT. Translation gives CASSLAVGHEKLFF.